This entry lists 3 T cell receptor beta chains sequenced from one sample in a study of glioma-infiltrating T cells. Using RNA template, CDR3s of TCR alpha and beta were amplified with iRepertoire arm-PCR. Via MiXCR, TCRdb re-called the multiplex PCR reads, giving one row per CDR3 protein. The table records about 200,000 distinct CDR3 sequences, roughly 32% of them present only once. The specimen sequenced was glioma tissue, nonneoplastic brain tissue, or PBMCs (not recorded which). These receptors were obtained from a human donor with low-grade glioma or glioblastoma, undergoing nonglioma brain surgery, or in good health (not recorded which).

This clonotype was counted ten times or more. The DNA of the CDR3 is TGTGCCAGCAGCTCCGACTTCGGGTCTAGCGGGAGGTATCCCCAAGAGACCCAGTACTTC. Translation gives CASSSDFGSSGRYPQETQYF. The chain employs TRBV7-2 and TRBJ2-5; 11 bases align to TRBD2. Trimming removed 4 bases from V and 1 base from J; junction bases left unmatched: 17. The CDR3 covers 20 residues. Germline-derived CDR1 and CDR2 are SGHTA and FQGNSA. Full variable domain (remainder filled in from reference TRBV7-2 and TRBJ2-5): GAGVSQSPSNKVTEKGKDVELRCDPISGHTALYWYRQSLGQGLEFLIYFQGNSAPDKSGLPSDRFSAERTGGSVSTLTIQRTQQEDSAVYLCASSSDFGSSGRYPQETQYFGPGTRLLVL.

This clonotype was picked up one time. This CDR3 fails to terminate in the conserved phenylalanine or tryptophan, so it likely reflects a read error. This sequence joins TRBV20-1 and TRBJ2-7, with TRBD2 matching over 10 bases. CDR3 length: 15 residues. The germline CDR1 and CDR2 sequences are DFQATT and SNEGSKA (reference sequence). J lost 4 bases, V lost 0 bases, and 6 bases had no gene match. CDR3 amino acids: CSARDRLAGEYEQYP. The CDR3 DNA sequence: TGCAGTGCTAGAGATCGGCTAGCGGGAGAATACGAGCAGTACCCC.

This clonotype has a count of ten or more. The chain recombines TRBV6-1 with TRBJ1-5; no clear D. Germline lookup yields CDR1 MNHNS and CDR2 SASEGT. The CDR3 length is 12 residues. The V gene lost 6 bases and the J gene lost 8 bases, with 11 bases spanning the gap. CDR3 loop: CASSRNLEPQHF. CDR3 in DNA: TGTGCCAGCAGCCGAAACCTAGAGCCCCAGCATTTT.